This TCR beta chain was sequenced in a study of cytomegalovirus exposure and HLA in healthy donors. Whole-study context: Within an early data release were about 85 million unique TCRs drawn from HLA-typed donors. Study-wide results and caveats: It was reportedly the case that the classifier diagnosed cytomegalovirus status with high specificity and sensitivity. In a later analysis, TCR beta V- and J-gene trimming showed a link to a missense DCLRE1C variant.

This clone was detected once. Its antigen is not known. Looked up from germline, CDR1 is LNHDA and CDR2 is SQIVND (reference sequence). This CDR3 has 15 residues. Unmatched junction bases numbered 4, after V lost 6 bases and J lost 2 bases. Vbeta (60) and Jbeta (13) primers were used in the PCR. Produced via immunoSEQ multiplex PCR; TCRdb's table is partial and in-frame only. The repertoire holds 130,000 to 150,000 clones, with approximately 80% as singletons. Sequenced sample: PBMCs. The chain employs TRBV19 and TRBJ2-3, with TRBD2 identical over 11 bases. This clonotype originated in a woman aged 18-30 years in good health and CMV-seropositive. The CDR3 here is CASRKTSGDTDTQYF. CDR3 DNA sequence: TGTGCCAGTAGGAAGACTAGCGGGGACACAGATACGCAGTATTTT.